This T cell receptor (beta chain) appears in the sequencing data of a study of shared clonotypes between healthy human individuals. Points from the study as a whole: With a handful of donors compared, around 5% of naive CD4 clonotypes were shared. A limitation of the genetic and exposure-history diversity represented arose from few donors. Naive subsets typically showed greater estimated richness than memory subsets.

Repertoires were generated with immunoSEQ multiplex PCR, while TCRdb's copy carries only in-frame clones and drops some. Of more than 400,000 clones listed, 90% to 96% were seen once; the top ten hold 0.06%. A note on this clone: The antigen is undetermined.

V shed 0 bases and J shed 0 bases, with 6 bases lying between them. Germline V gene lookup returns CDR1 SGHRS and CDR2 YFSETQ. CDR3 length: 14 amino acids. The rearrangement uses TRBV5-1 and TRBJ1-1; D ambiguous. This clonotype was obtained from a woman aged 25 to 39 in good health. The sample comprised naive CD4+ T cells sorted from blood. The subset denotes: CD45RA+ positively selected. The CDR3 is CASSLDGMNTEAFF. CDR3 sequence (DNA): TGCGCCAGCAGCTTGGACGGGATGAACACTGAAGCTTTCTTT.